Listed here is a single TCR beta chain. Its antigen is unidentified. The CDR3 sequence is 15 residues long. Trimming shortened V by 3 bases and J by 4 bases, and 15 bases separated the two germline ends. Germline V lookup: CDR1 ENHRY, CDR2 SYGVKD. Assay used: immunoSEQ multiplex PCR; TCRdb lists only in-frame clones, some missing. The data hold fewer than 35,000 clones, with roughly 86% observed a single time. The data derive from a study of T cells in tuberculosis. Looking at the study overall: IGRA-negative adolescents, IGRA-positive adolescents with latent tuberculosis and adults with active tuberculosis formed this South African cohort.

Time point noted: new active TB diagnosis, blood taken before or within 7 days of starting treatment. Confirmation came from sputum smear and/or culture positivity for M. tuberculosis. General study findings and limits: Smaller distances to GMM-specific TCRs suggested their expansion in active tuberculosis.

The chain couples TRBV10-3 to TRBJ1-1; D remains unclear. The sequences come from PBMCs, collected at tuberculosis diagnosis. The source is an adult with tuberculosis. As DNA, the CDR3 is TGTGCCATCAGTGATCAGGAGGGTGTTGGCACTGAAGCTTTCTTT. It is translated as CAISDQEGVGTEAFF.